A single sample gave rise to the 16 T cell receptor beta chains below, sequenced in a study of CD8 T cells in Susac syndrome. When the RNA was reverse transcribed, random hexamers were used with an input of roughly 0.5 to 1 ug. TCRdb itself ran the immunoSEQ multiplex PCR reads through MiXCR, one entry per CDR3 protein. The sample shows about 300,000 distinct CDR3 sequences, 85% of them seen only once. Source material: CD8+ T cells from PBMCs. The receptor set was obtained from a human donor with multiple sclerosis.

The V and J genes are TRBV5-1 and TRBJ2-5; 7 bases line up with TRBD2. The CDR3 spans 18 residues. The germline V gene encodes CDR1 SGHRS and CDR2 YFSETQ. J lost 9 bases, V lost 3 bases, and 23 bases had no gene match. The CDR3, as DNA: TGCGCCAGCAGCTCGCCGCGGACCGGGACTACCCTCCCTTGGGCCCAGTACTTC. Its translation: CASSSPRTGTTLPWAQYF.

The chain links TRBV27 to TRBJ2-1; 10 positions agree with TRBD2. The germline V gene has CDR1 MNHEY and CDR2 SMNVEV (reference sequence). After removal of 0 bases from V and 3 bases from J, the junction contained 8 bases not matched to a gene. This CDR3 region has 18 residues. The CDR3 loop reads CASSLSPPGTSVYNEQFF. The CDR3 bases are TGTGCCAGCAGTTTATCCCCGCCCGGGACTAGCGTCTACAATGAGCAGTTCTTC.

This clonotype has just one count. V usage is TRBV9 and J usage is TRBJ2-5; 9 nucleotides align to TRBD2. Germline V lookup: CDR1 SGDLS, CDR2 YYNGEE. V trimming: 4 bases; J trimming: 5 bases; junction bases outside the gene matches: 6. The CDR3 length is 14 residues. CDR3 in DNA: TGTGCCAGCAGCCTTAGCGGGAGCTGGGAGACCCAGTACTTC. Protein: CASSLSGSWETQYF.

The DNA of the CDR3 is TGCGCCAGCAGCTTCTTCCCTAGCGGAAACAATGAGCAGTTCTTC. Translated, it gives CASSFFPSGNNEQFF. The chain recombines TRBV5-1 with TRBJ2-1; TRBD2 matches 7 bases. The V gene's germline CDR1 is SGHRS and CDR2 YFSETQ. Trimming took 2 bases from V and 5 from J; bases not matched to a gene: 7. The CDR3 extends over 15 amino acids.

The chain uses TRBV30 and TRBJ2-5; 8 positions agree with TRBD2. The CDR3 consists of 14 residues. Germline V gene lookup returns CDR1 GTSNPN and CDR2 SVGIG (reference sequence). V lost 0 bases, J lost 5 bases, and 5 bases stayed unmatched. The DNA for the CDR3 is TGTGCCTGGAGTGTGGCTAGCGGGTGGGAGACCCAGTACTTC. Translation: CAWSVASGWETQYF.

V is TRBV6-5 and J is TRBJ2-5; D may be TRBD2 (6 bases). The CDR3 has 13 amino acids. CDR1 and CDR2 (germline): MNHEY, SVGAGI. V lost 6 bases and J lost 3, with 11 bases in between. CDR3 in amino acids: CASRPSVEETQYF. CDR3 in DNA: TGTGCCAGCAGACCTAGCGTAGAAGAGACCCAGTACTTC.

This chain joins TRBV27 and TRBJ2-7, with D possibly matching TRBD2 (5 bases). V dropped 0 bases and J dropped 6 bases, with 9 bases sitting between them. There are 13 residues in the CDR3. The germline gives CDR1 MNHEY, CDR2 SMNVEV (reference sequence). The DNA of the CDR3 is TGTGCCAGCAGTTTATCCCCACGGGGCGAGCAGTACTTC. Its protein is CASSLSPRGEQYF.

The rearrangement links TRBV5-6 to TRBJ1-2, with a weak D call TRBD1 (6 bases). This CDR3 comprises 16 residues. Per germline, CDR1 SGHDT and CDR2 YYEEEE. The ends were cut back, 4 bases at V and 6 bases at J, with 22 bases in the middle. The CDR3 DNA reads as TGTGCCAGCAGCCACGAACTTGCGGCGGGGGCGAATGGCTACACCTTC. The encoded protein is CASSHELAAGANGYTF.

V is TRBV7-3 and J is TRBJ1-3; the D gene is possibly TRBD1 (6 bases). The CDR3 length is 15 residues. Germline V CDR1 and CDR2: SGHTA, FQGTGA. Trimming cost V 0 bases and J 6 bases, with 12 bases left between them. The CDR3 bases are TGTGCCAGCAGCTTAACGGGGGGCCTCGAAAACACCATATATTTT. Residues: CASSLTGGLENTIYF.

For this clonotype: No conserved phenylalanine or tryptophan is present at the end of the CDR3, so a read error is the likely explanation. This chain connects TRBV6-2 or TRBV6-3 to TRBJ1-1; no definite D call. There are 15 residues in the CDR3. V shed 0 bases and J shed 0 bases, with 8 bases lying between them. Germline CDR1 and CDR2: MNHEY and SVGEGT. The DNA of the CDR3 is TGTGCCAGCAGTTACTCGCTCGAGGTGAACACTGAAGCTTTCCTT. Its protein is CASSYSLEVNTEAFL.

The rearrangement joins TRBV30 to TRBJ2-3; TRBD2 matches 9 bases. The germline V gene has CDR1 GTSNPN and CDR2 SVGIG (reference sequence). This CDR3 is 14 amino acids long. The ends lost 2 bases at V and 3 bases at J; junction bases unmatched: 3. The CDR3 DNA is TGTGCCTGGAGTAGACTAGCGGTTACAGATACGCAGTATTTT. Translated: CAWSRLAVTDTQYF. Full variable domain (rest looked up from reference TRBV30 and TRBJ2-3): SQTIHQWPATLVQPVGSPLSLECTVEGTSNPNLYWYRQAAGRGLQLLFYSVGIGQISSEVPQNLSASRPQDRQFILSSKKLLLSDSGFYLCAWSRLAVTDTQYFGPGTRLTVL.

This sequence joins TRBV4-1 and TRBJ2-5, with 7 nucleotides matching TRBD2. V dropped 2 bases and J dropped 3; count of bases not matched to a gene: 0. Germline CDR1 and CDR2: MGHRA and YSYEKL. This CDR3 has 13 amino acids. DNA for the CDR3: TGCGCCAGCAGCCAACGGGGGGAAGAGACCCAGTACTTC. Its translation is CASSQRGEETQYF.

The chain recombines TRBV9 with TRBJ2-7; tentative D call: TRBD2 (6 bases). Between the trimmed V and J ends, which lost 0 bases and 3 bases, there was a span of 13 bases. Germline V gives CDR1 SGDLS, CDR2 YYNGEE. The CDR3 has 15 residues. CDR3 protein: CASSVAEGLGYEQYF. The CDR3 DNA is TGTGCCAGCAGCGTAGCGGAGGGATTAGGCTACGAGCAGTACTTC.

The chain carries TRBV7-9 and TRBJ2-7; 9 bases map to TRBD1. This CDR3 has 18 residues. CDR1 is SEHNR, CDR2 FQNEAQ, per germline (reference sequence). The V and J ends lost 7 bases and 5 bases, in that order; junction bases with no gene match: 21. The CDR3 nucleotides read TGTGCCAGCACTTCCTCTCGCTTAACCGGGACAGGGTACCACGAGCAGTACTTC. Its translation: CASTSSRLTGTGYHEQYF.

The rearrangement links TRBV27 to TRBJ2-3; the match to TRBD2 covers 11 bases. Per the germline V gene, CDR1 is MNHEY and CDR2 is SMNVEV (reference sequence). This CDR3 contains 18 residues. Unmatched junction bases numbered 8, after V lost 3 bases and J lost 0 bases. For the CDR3, the DNA is TGTGCCAGCAGTTTGTGGCTAGCGGGAGGTGCTAGCACAGATACGCAGTATTTT. It translates to CASSLWLAGGASTDTQYF.

The genes are TRBV15 and TRBJ2-3; D is ambiguous. Germline assignment: CDR1 LNHNV and CDR2 YYDKDF (reference sequence). The germline V and J ends were trimmed by 0 bases and 2 bases, with 6 bases remaining between them. This CDR3 region has 14 residues. The CDR3 DNA is TGTGCCACCAGCAGAGACGGACCCACAGATACGCAGTATTTT. Translating it yields CATSRDGPTDTQYF.